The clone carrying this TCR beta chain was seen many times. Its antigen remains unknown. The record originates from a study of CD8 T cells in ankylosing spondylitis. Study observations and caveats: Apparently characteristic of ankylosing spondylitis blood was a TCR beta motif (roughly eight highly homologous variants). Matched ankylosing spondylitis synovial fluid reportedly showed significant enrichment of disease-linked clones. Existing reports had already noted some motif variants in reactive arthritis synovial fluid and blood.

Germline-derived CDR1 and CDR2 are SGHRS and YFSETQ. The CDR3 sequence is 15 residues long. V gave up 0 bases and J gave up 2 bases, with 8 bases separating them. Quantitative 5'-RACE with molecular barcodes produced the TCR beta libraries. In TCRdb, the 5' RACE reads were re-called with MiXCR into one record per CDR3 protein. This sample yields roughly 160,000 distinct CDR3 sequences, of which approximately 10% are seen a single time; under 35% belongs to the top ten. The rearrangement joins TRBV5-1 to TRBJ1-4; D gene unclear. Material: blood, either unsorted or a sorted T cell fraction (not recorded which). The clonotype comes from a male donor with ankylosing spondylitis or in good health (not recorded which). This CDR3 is CASSLASVTNEKLFF. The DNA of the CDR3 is TGCGCCAGCAGCTTGGCTTCGGTGACTAATGAAAAACTGTTTTTT.